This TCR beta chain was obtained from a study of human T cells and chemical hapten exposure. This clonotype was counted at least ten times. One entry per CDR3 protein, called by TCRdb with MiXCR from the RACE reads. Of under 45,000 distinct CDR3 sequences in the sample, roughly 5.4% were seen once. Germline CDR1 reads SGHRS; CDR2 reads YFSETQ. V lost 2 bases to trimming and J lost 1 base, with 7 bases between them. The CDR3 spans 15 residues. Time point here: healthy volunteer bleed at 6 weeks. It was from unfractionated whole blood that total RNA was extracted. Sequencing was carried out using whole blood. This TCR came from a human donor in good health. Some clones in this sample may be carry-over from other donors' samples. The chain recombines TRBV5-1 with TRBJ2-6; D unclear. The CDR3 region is CASSLMQSGANVLTF. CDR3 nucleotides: TGCGCCAGCAGCTTAATGCAGTCTGGGGCCAACGTCCTGACTTTC.